This section outlines one TCR beta chain sequence together with its context. The germline gives CDR1 MNHNS, CDR2 SASEGT. V dropped 4 bases and J dropped 6 bases, with 16 bases sitting between them. This CDR3 has 15 amino acids. Investigators performed immunoSEQ version v3.0 at survey level. TCRdb keeps only in-frame clones here, not all; method: immunoSEQ multiplex PCR. The sample consists of some 40,000 clones, around 93% of them appearing once. This specimen belongs to a study of long-term antiretroviral therapy in people with HIV. The TCR originated in a man aged 25-40 years with HIV. The sequences come from unsorted PBMCs, collected 9.2 years after starting antiretroviral therapy. The chain employs TRBV6-1 and TRBJ1-3; D possibly corresponds to TRBD1 (6 bases). The CDR3 region has the DNA TGTGCCAGCAGTGCAGCCGGGACATCCCCAAACACCATATATTTT. It codes for CASSAAGTSPNTIYF.